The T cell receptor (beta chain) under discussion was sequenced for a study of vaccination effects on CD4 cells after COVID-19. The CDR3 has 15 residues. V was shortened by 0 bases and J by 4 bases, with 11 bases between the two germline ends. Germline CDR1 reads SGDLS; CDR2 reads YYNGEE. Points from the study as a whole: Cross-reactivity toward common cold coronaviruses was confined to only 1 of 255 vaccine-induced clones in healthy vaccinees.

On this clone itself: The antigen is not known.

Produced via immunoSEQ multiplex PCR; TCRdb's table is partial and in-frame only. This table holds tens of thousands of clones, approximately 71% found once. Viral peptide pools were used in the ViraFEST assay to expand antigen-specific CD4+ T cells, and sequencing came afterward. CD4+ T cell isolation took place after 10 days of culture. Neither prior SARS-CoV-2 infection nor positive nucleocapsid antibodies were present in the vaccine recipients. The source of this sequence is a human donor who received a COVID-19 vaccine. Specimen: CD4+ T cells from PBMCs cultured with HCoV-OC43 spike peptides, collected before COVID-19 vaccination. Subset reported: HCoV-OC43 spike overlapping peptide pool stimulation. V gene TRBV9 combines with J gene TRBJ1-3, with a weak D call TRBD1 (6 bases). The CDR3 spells CASSVVPQGGNTIYF. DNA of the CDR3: TGTGCCAGCAGCGTAGTTCCACAGGGAGGAAACACCATATATTTT. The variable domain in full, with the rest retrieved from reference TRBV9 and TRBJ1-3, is DSGVTQTPKHLITATGQRVTLRCSPRSGDLSVYWYQQSLDQGLQFLIQYYNGEERAKGNILERFSAQQFPDLHSELNLSSLELGDSALYFCASSVVPQGGNTIYFGEGSWLTVV.